Each of the 14 T cell receptor beta chains below was sequenced from the same sample in a study of Graves' ophthalmopathy and Graves' hyperthyroidism. Transcripts of RNA were the source for amplifying TCR beta CDR3 regions. First-round RT-PCR used HTBI primers; second-round multiplex PCR followed. TCRdb reprocessed the multiplex PCR reads via MiXCR and lists one record per CDR3 protein. The table records 300,000 to 400,000 distinct CDR3 sequences, about 17% of them present only once. Sequenced sample: peripheral blood. These receptors were collected from an adult man with Graves' ophthalmopathy.

This clonotype was found many times. The rearrangement uses TRBV9 and TRBJ1-1; D not certain. The CDR3 has 13 residues. The V gene lost 3 bases and the J gene lost 2 bases, with 8 bases spanning the gap. Germline lookup yields CDR1 SGDLS and CDR2 YYNGEE. The CDR3 DNA follows: TGTGCCAGCAGCGGACGGGAAAACACTGAAGCTTTCTTT. Amino acid sequence: CASSGRENTEAFF.

Here the CDR3 DNA reads TGTGCCTGGAGTGCTATGGGAGAATACGAGCAGTACTTC. Translation: CAWSAMGEYEQYF. The chain combines TRBV30 with TRBJ2-7; D is perhaps TRBD2 (5 bases). Trimming removed 1 base from V and 4 bases from J, with 11 bases in between. There are 13 residues in the CDR3. Germline CDR1 GTSNPN, CDR2 SVGIG (reference sequence).

This clonotype was seen ten or more times. This may be a read error, as it is one base from a much larger clone. The chain joins TRBV6-1 to TRBJ2-5, with TRBD2 matching 7 bases. Germline loops: CDR1 MNHNS, CDR2 SASEGT. Trimming took 1 base from V and 0 from J; bases not matched to a gene: 8. The CDR3 extends over 17 amino acids. CDR3 sequence (DNA): TGTGCCAGCAGTGAAGACGCCCAGGGAGGGAACCAAGAGACCCAGTACTTC. Its protein product is CASSEDAQGGNQETQYF.

This clonotype was seen at least ten times. A read error is likely, as this CDR3 ends without the conserved phenylalanine or tryptophan. V and J are TRBV12-3 or TRBV12-4 and TRBJ2-5; TRBD2 might be the D (6 bases). The length of the CDR3 is 13 residues. The V and J ends lost 5 bases and 0 bases respectively, with 7 bases between them. The CDR3, as DNA: TGTGCCAGCAGTAAGCGGGACCAAGAGACCCAGTACCTC. It encodes CASSKRDQETQYL.

This clonotype was counted a few times. The DNA of the CDR3 is TGCGCCAGCAGCTTGGCCTGGGCGGGAGAGAACACCGGGGAGCTGTTTTTT. Protein product: CASSLAWAGENTGELFF. The chain employs TRBV5-1 and TRBJ2-2; 7 positions match TRBD2. CDR1 and CDR2 from the germline V gene are SGHRS and YFSETQ. The trim removed 0 bases at V and 1 base at J, leaving 6 bases unmatched. This CDR3 region has 17 residues.

On this clonotype: At one end, the junction sequence differs from germline, possibly due to a read error. The chain employs TRBV15 and TRBJ2-5, with TRBD2 as a possible D gene (7 bases). Germline V gene data show CDR1 as LNHNV and CDR2 as YYDKDF (reference sequence). The length of the CDR3 is 13 residues. The CDR3 DNA reads as TGTGCCACCAGCGGAGAGGGGGGGGAGACCCAGTACTTC. It specifies CATSGEGGETQYF.

On this clonotype: This may stem from a read error, because a much larger clone lies one nucleotide away. The chain combines TRBV28 with TRBJ2-2; 8 nucleotides line up with TRBD2. The V gene's germline CDR1 is MDHEN and CDR2 SYDVKM. CDR3 length equals 15 residues. In nucleotides, the CDR3 is TGTGTCAGCCCCCCCGCGGGGGGCGTTACCGGGGAGCTGTTTTTT. It is translated as CVSPPAGGVTGELFF.

V usage is TRBV15 and J usage is TRBJ2-5, with TRBD2 matching over 12 bases. Looked up from germline, CDR1 is LNHNV and CDR2 is YYDKDF (reference sequence). The CDR3 spans 15 residues. The V gene end was trimmed by 5 bases and the J gene end by 1 base; junction bases not matched to a gene: 2. The CDR3 DNA reads as TGTGCCACCAGCCTAGCGGGGGGGCCCCAAGAGACCCAGTACTTC. Protein sequence: CATSLAGGPQETQYF.

The chain is built from TRBV20-1 and TRBJ2-7; D ambiguous. The CDR3 length is 14 residues. CDR1 and CDR2 from the germline V gene are DFQATT and SNEGSKA (reference sequence). Trimming stripped 1 base from V and 0 bases from J, with 10 bases between. The CDR3 nucleotides read TGCAGTGCTAGAGTCCACGCCCTCTCCTACGAGCAGTACTTC. Residues: CSARVHALSYEQYF.

This clonotype occurred many times. The V call is TRBV7-2, the J call TRBJ2-5; D is unresolved. Trimming cost V 6 bases and J 0 bases, with 5 bases left between them. Germline assignment: CDR1 SGHTA and CDR2 FQGNSA. This CDR3 spans 12 amino acids. The CDR3 here is CASRADQETQYF. The DNA for the CDR3 is TGTGCCAGCAGGGCAGACCAAGAGACCCAGTACTTC.

In its sample, this clonotype was seen many times. This chain connects TRBV7-2 to TRBJ2-5; 9 nucleotides align to TRBD1. The CDR3 is 14 residues long. Per germline, CDR1 SGHTA and CDR2 FQGNSA. J was trimmed by 5 bases and V by 5 bases; bases with no gene match: 6. The CDR3 nucleotides read TGTGCCAGCAGCCTAGACAGGGGGTTGGAGACCCAGTACTTC. This codes for CASSLDRGLETQYF.

This clonotype was picked up many times. The V call is TRBV28, the J call TRBJ2-5, with D perhaps TRBD1 (5 bases). CDR1 and CDR2 (germline): MDHEN, SYDVKM. The CDR3 is 13 amino acids. Trimming cost V 5 bases and J 2 bases, with 9 bases left between them. The CDR3 reads CASSNGAQETQYF. The CDR3 nucleotides are TGTGCCAGCAGTAATGGGGCGCAAGAGACCCAGTACTTC.

In this sample, this clonotype turned up many times. This rearrangement joins TRBV7-2 to TRBJ1-1; D possibly corresponds to TRBD1 (5 bases). V gave up 2 bases and J gave up 0 bases, with 10 bases separating them. CDR1 is SGHTA, CDR2 FQGNSA, per germline. This CDR3 is built from 15 residues. The CDR3 spells CASSLIGQMNTEAFF. CDR3 nucleotides: TGTGCCAGCAGCTTAATTGGACAAATGAACACTGAAGCTTTCTTT.

In its sample, this clonotype was seen many times. The chain carries TRBV6-2 or TRBV6-3 and TRBJ2-7, with 8 bases fitting TRBD1. This CDR3 is built from 14 residues. With 6 bases clipped from V and 4 bases from J, the junction kept 8 bases outside the gene matches. Germline lookup yields CDR1 MNHEY and CDR2 SVGEGT. CDR3 sequence: CASRKQGARYEQYF. In DNA form, the CDR3 reads TGTGCCAGCAGAAAGCAGGGGGCTCGGTACGAGCAGTACTTC.